The 16 T cell receptor beta chains given below trace back to one sample, sequenced in a study of spatial heterogeneity in lung cancer. TCRdb processed the 5' RACE reads anew with MiXCR; each CDR3 protein has one entry. The table lists tens of thousands of distinct CDR3 sequences, 4% to 6% of them singletons. Time point specified: sample taken at primary tumor resection. Tumor, nontumor lung or frozen PBMC supplied whole RNA, sequenced without sorting. Sequenced material: PBMCs, taken at surgery. These receptors came from a female donor with early-stage non-small cell lung cancer.

This clonotype was observed at least ten times. The gene calls are TRBV15 and TRBJ2-6; no firm D call. The CDR3 is 15 amino acids. The germline CDR1 and CDR2 sequences are LNHNV and YYDKDF (reference sequence). Between the trimmed V and J ends, which lost 7 bases and 0 bases, there was a span of 10 bases. CDR3: CATKRQISGANVLTF. For the CDR3, the DNA is TGTGCCACCAAGAGGCAGATCTCTGGGGCCAACGTCCTGACTTTC. The whole variable domain, remainder taken from reference TRBV15 and TRBJ2-6, is DAMVIQNPRYQVTQFGKPVTLSCSQTLNHNVMYWYQQKSSQAPKLLFHYYDKDFNNEADTPDNFQSRRPNTSFCFLDIRSPGLGDTAMYLCATKRQISGANVLTFGAGSRLTVL.

This clonotype was seen at least ten times. CDR3 loop: CASSFSQPGGKETQYF. As DNA, the CDR3 is TGTGCCAGCAGCTTCAGTCAGCCGGGAGGAAAAGAGACCCAGTACTTC. The V call is TRBV11-2, the J call TRBJ2-5; 7 bases fit TRBD2. V lost 3 bases to trimming and J lost 3 bases; unmatched junction nucleotides: 10. The CDR3 loop spans 16 amino acids. The germline V gene has CDR1 SGHAT and CDR2 FQNNGV.

The sample holds many counts of this clonotype. The rearrangement joins TRBV10-3 to TRBJ2-5; no reliable D call. The CDR3 totals 14 residues. The germline CDR1 and CDR2 sequences are ENHRY and SYGVKD. Trimming shortened V by 0 bases and J by 5 bases, and 10 bases separated the two germline ends. The CDR3 coding sequence is TGTGCCATCAGTGAGTCGATGAGGTCGGAGACCCAGTACTTC. It codes for CAISESMRSETQYF.

There are many counts of this clonotype. The DNA is omitted, as the CDR3 cannot be located on it reliably, and the CDR3 follows TCRdb's listing. V usage is TRBV6-6 and J usage is TRBJ2-3. Germline V lookup: CDR1 MNHNY, CDR2 SVGAGI (reference sequence). The CDR3 has 13 amino acids, counting both end residues. The CDR3: CASSFLAGDTQYF.

This clonotype is medium-sized in the sample. The chain uses TRBV7-9 and TRBJ1-5; unclear D gene. The CDR3 covers 15 residues. V was cut by 3 bases and J by 5 bases, with 14 bases left in between. Germline V gene lookup returns CDR1 SEHNR and CDR2 FQNEAQ (reference sequence). CDR3 in amino acids: CASSLTREGDQPQHF. The CDR3 DNA reads TGTGCCAGCAGCTTGACGAGGGAAGGCGATCAGCCCCAGCATTTT.

In its sample, this clonotype was seen many times. The chain links TRBV11-2 to TRBJ2-1; 11 nucleotides align to TRBD2. Germline V gene sequence: CDR1 SGHAT, CDR2 FQNNGV. The V gene end was trimmed by 1 base and the J gene end by 0 bases; junction bases not matched to a gene: 5. This CDR3 has 18 amino acids. The CDR3 sequence is CASSLGLAGGSSYNEQFF. The CDR3 nucleotides read TGTGCCAGCAGCTTAGGCCTAGCGGGGGGAAGCTCCTACAATGAGCAGTTCTTC.

V gene TRBV4-2 combines with J gene TRBJ2-7; D is perhaps TRBD1 (5 bases). The V gene's germline CDR1 is LGHNA and CDR2 YNFKEQ. The V gene lost 1 base and the J gene lost 6 bases, with 16 bases spanning the gap. The CDR3 extends over 15 amino acids. The CDR3 protein is CASSQGSDTFGEQYF. CDR3 coding DNA: TGTGCCAGCAGCCAAGGTTCGGACACCTTTGGCGAGCAGTACTTC.

This clonotype was detected ten times or more. The gene calls are TRBV11-2 and TRBJ2-3; tentative D call: TRBD2 (5 bases). The CDR3 spans 17 residues. V was clipped by 6 bases and J by 2 bases, with 21 bases between them. In germline, CDR1 is SGHAT, CDR2 FQNNGV. The CDR3 sequence is CASRSVARFKATDTQYF. The DNA for the CDR3 is TGTGCCAGCAGATCAGTAGCGCGGTTTAAAGCCACAGATACGCAGTATTTT.

This rearrangement joins TRBV29-1 to TRBJ2-1; TRBD2 aligns across 9 bases. Germline V gene data show CDR1 as SQVTM and CDR2 as ANQGSEA. J lost 5 bases, V lost 3 bases, and 5 bases had no gene match. The CDR3 has 14 amino acids. The CDR3 DNA reads as TGCAGCGTTGACCGCGGGAGGGTCGACAATGAGCAGTTCTTC. Protein: CSVDRGRVDNEQFF.

About this clonotype: The junction shows a germline mismatch at one end, possibly a read error. The CDR3 spells CSARAVDSF. The CDR3 DNA is TGCAGTGCTAGAGCAGTTGATTCCTTC. The chain uses TRBV20-1 and TRBJ2-1, with D unclear. Germline-derived CDR1 and CDR2 are DFQATT and SNEGSKA (reference sequence). The CDR3 contains 9 residues.

This clonotype was counted at least ten times. This sequence joins TRBV29-1 and TRBJ2-1, with D possibly matching TRBD1 (7 bases). Trimming left V 0 bases short and J 15 bases short, with 12 bases between. CDR1 SQVTM and CDR2 ANQGSEA come from the germline V gene. CDR3 length: 11 amino acids. The CDR3 loop reads CSVEDGQGGFF. DNA for the CDR3: TGCAGCGTTGAAGATGGCCAGGGGGGGTTCTTC.

In its sample, this clonotype was seen a few times. This chain links TRBV20-1 with TRBJ2-6, with 7 bases that match TRBD1. Germline V lookup: CDR1 DFQATT, CDR2 SNEGSKA (reference sequence). This CDR3 has 16 residues. V was pared by 3 bases and J by 0 bases, with 5 bases of the junction left unmatched. Here the CDR3 DNA reads TGCAGTGCTAGCGGCAGGGGGTTCTCTGGGGCCAACGTCCTGACTTTC. This translates into CSASGRGFSGANVLTF.

This clonotype was seen ten or more times. This chain joins TRBV14 and TRBJ2-5; no firm D call. The V gene lost 4 bases and the J gene lost 5 bases, with 8 bases spanning the gap. Germline V gives CDR1 SGHDN, CDR2 FVKESK. The CDR3 consists of 12 residues. The CDR3 loop reads CASSRIGETQYF. The DNA of the CDR3 is TGTGCCAGCAGCCGGATCGGGGAGACCCAGTACTTC.

This clonotype was detected a few times. The CDR3 DNA follows: TGTGCCAGCTTAGATGGACAGGGGCAAGAGACCCAGTACTTC. Translating gives CASLDGQGQETQYF. The gene calls are TRBV18 and TRBJ2-5; TRBD1 matches at 9 bases. CDR3 length equals 14 residues. With 7 bases clipped from V and 2 bases from J, the junction kept 5 bases outside the gene matches. CDR1 and CDR2 (germline): KGHSH, LQKENI.

This clonotype has a count of ten or more. The gene calls are TRBV11-2 and TRBJ2-1; D possibly matches TRBD1 or TRBD2 (5 bases each). The CDR3 is 16 residues long. The V and J ends lost 3 bases and 2 bases respectively, with 14 bases between them. The germline V gene has CDR1 SGHAT and CDR2 FQNNGV. The CDR3 sequence: CASSLSAGTTYNEQFF. The CDR3 DNA is TGTGCCAGCAGCTTGTCAGCCGGGACGACCTACAATGAGCAGTTCTTC.

This clonotype was recorded at least ten times. The rearrangement joins TRBV2 to TRBJ2-3; D gene unclear. Germline V CDR1 and CDR2: SNHLY, FYNNEI. The CDR3 has 13 amino acids. V lost 7 bases, J lost 3 bases, and 11 bases lay in between. Written as DNA, the CDR3 is TGTGCCAGCACCCGATTGGGGACAGATACGCAGTATTTT. As protein: CASTRLGTDTQYF.